This T cell receptor beta chain was profiled in a study of cytomegalovirus exposure and HLA in healthy donors. The CDR3 is made up of 16 amino acids. Germline-derived CDR1 and CDR2 are LNHNV and YYDKDF (reference sequence). V gave up 3 bases and J gave up 0 bases; unmatched junction bases: 2. Whereas donors were nominally healthy upon sampling, unrecorded immune exposures were probable. The PCR was carried out with 60 Vbeta primers and 13 Jbeta primers. The protocol was immunoSEQ multiplex PCR, while the TCRdb copy is restricted to in-frame clones and leaves out a portion. The table records roughly 170,000 clones, about four fifths of them present only once.

The sequence derives from a woman younger than 30 in good health and CMV-seronegative. The chain couples TRBV15 to TRBJ2-3; 11 nucleotides agree with TRBD2. The sequencing sample was made of PBMCs. The CDR3, as DNA: TGTGCCACCAGCAGGGGGACTAGCGGAAGCACAGATACGCAGTATTTT. This gives the protein CATSRGTSGSTDTQYF.